This TCR beta chain was profiled in a study of T cells in Graves' hyperthyroidism and ophthalmopathy. Study at large: It was at initial diagnosis, before any treatment, that peripheral blood was collected. Study results and caveats: In validation, the model predicted ophthalmopathy. These predictions came a median approximately 5.9 months before onset.

The length of the CDR3 is 11 residues. Germline V CDR1 and CDR2: SQVTM, ANQGSEA. In its sample, this clonotype was seen many times. What it recognizes is unknown. The junction departs from germline at one end; a sequencing error may be responsible. Amplified regions were TCR beta CDR3 sequences from RNA transcripts. TCR CDR3 regions were first amplified by RT-PCR with HTBI primers. TCRdb reprocessed the multiplex PCR reads via MiXCR and lists one record per CDR3 protein. The repertoire holds about 640,000 distinct CDR3 sequences, with more than 12% as singletons. At least 3 on the Clinical Activity Score was recorded for ophthalmopathy patients, who also had NOSPECS grade at least 4 and duration under 3 months. Diagnoses rested on clinical symptoms, serum thyroxine and TRAb, thyroid ultrasound and orbital computed tomography.

Sample: blood. The chain is built from TRBV29-1 and TRBJ2-3, with TRBD1 as a possible D gene (6 bases). The clonotype comes from a woman in her fifties or sixties with Graves' ophthalmopathy. The CDR3 spells CTTLLGATPYF. In DNA form, the CDR3 reads TGCACCACCCTCCTGGGGGCAACGCCGTATTTT.